The clone carrying this T cell receptor beta chain was found a few times. Original handling: Nucleated cell number was recorded as an estimate derived from reference gene primer amplification. The data were produced by immunoSEQ multiplex PCR, yet TCRdb's version contains in-frame clones alone and is incomplete. That table is the source of V, J and clone size, and D and trimming were worked out from the DNA. The sample shows 170,000 or so clones, 88% of them seen only once. Cohorts were determined from participant-reported clinical history. Trimming took 3 bases from V and 4 from J; bases not matched to a gene: 8. CDR1 is SNHLY, CDR2 FYNNEI, per germline. The CDR3 length is 15 residues. This sample stems from a study of blood T cell repertoires in COVID-19. About the study: Researchers got acute and convalescent COVID-19 samples from the United States, Italy and Spain.

J is TRBJ2-7 and V is TRBV2, with TRBD1 identical over 8 bases. Material for sequencing was PBMCs or T cells enriched from blood (not recorded which). This TCR was sampled from a woman aged 18-35 years who had recovered from COVID-19. In DNA, the CDR3 is TGTGCCAGCAGTGAGTCGAGGACAGGGACGTACGAGCAGTACTTC. Amino acid sequence: CASSESRTGTYEQYF.